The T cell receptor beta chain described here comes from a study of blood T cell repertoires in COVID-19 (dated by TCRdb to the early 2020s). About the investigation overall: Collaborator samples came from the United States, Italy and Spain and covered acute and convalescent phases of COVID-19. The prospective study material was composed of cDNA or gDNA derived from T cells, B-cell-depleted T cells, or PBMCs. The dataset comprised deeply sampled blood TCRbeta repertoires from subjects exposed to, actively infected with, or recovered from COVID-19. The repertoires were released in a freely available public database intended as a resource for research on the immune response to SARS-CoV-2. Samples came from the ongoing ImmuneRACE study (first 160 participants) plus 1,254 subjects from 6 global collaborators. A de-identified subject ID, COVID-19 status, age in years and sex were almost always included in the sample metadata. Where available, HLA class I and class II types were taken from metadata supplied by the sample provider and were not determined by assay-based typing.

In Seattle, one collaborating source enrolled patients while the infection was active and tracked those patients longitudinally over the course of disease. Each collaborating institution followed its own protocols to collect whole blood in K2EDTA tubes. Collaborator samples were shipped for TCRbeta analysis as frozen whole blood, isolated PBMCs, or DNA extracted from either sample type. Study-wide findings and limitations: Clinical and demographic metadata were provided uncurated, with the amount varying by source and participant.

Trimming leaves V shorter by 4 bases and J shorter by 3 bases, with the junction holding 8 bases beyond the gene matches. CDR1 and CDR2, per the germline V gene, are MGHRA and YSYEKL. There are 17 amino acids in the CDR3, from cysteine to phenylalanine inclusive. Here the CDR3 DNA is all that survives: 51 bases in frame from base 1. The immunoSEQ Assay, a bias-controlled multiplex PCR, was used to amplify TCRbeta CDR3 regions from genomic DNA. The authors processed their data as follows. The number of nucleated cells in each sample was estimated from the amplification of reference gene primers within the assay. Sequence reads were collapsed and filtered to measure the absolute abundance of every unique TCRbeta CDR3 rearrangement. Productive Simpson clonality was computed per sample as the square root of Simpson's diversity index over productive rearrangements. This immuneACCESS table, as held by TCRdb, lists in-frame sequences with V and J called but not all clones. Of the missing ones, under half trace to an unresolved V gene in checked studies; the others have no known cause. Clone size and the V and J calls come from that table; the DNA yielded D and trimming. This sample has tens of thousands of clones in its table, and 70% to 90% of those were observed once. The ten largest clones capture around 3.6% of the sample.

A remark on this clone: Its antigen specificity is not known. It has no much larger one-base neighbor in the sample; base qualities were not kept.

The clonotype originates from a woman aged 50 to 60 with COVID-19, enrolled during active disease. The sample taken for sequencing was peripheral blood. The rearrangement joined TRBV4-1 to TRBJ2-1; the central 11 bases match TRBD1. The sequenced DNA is TGCGCCAGCAGCCGTTACCTCGGGACAGGGGGCTACAATGAGCAGTTCTTC. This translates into CASSRYLGTGGYNEQFF.